One and the same sample provided the 26 T cell receptor beta chains below, sequenced in a study of siplizumab effects on memory and regulatory T cells. The data were produced by immunoSEQ multiplex PCR, yet TCRdb's version contains in-frame clones alone and is incomplete. The sample records 110,000 or so clones, roughly 94% being singletons. The sequenced material came from Tregs sorted from blood. All receptors come from a human donor in good health.

J is TRBJ2-5 and V is TRBV4-1; 12 bases agree with TRBD1. Trimming cost V 3 bases and J 5 bases; bases outside gene matches: 13. This CDR3 is 18 amino acids long. Germline CDR1 and CDR2: MGHRA and YSYEKL. Here the CDR3 reads CASSHEPPGQGAGETQYF. CDR3 nucleotide sequence: TGCGCCAGCAGCCACGAGCCTCCGGGACAGGGGGCCGGGGAGACCCAGTACTTC.

The V call is TRBV10-1, the J call TRBJ2-3; D could derive from TRBD1 or TRBD2 (5 bases each). Trimming took off 2 bases at V and 1 base at J, with 13 bases between the two ends. There are 16 residues in the CDR3. The germline CDR1 and CDR2 sequences are WNHNN and SYGVQD (reference sequence). The CDR3 DNA sequence: TGCGCCAGCAGTGAGCAGGCCCTGGGGGGCACAGATACGCAGTATTTT. Encoded protein: CASSEQALGGTDTQYF.

The chain is built from TRBV11-3 and TRBJ2-1; 8 nucleotides match TRBD2. Germline V gene data show CDR1 as SGHNT and CDR2 as YENEEA. Germline trimming cut 3 bases from V and 5 bases from J; bases unmatched to any gene: 6. The length of the CDR3 is 15 residues. The CDR3 loop reads CASSLSGRGDNEQFF. Written as DNA, the CDR3 is TGTGCCAGCAGCTTGAGCGGGAGAGGGGACAATGAGCAGTTCTTC.

V usage is TRBV6-1 and J usage is TRBJ1-6; D is unclear. With 6 bases removed from V and 10 bases from J, the gap between germline ends came to 13 bases. From germline, CDR1 is MNHNS and CDR2 SASEGT. The CDR3 is made up of 13 amino acids. For the CDR3, the DNA is TGTGCCAGCAGGGATGTACCGGGGTCACCCCTCCACTTT. This encodes CASRDVPGSPLHF.

This clone has more than one count but fewer than ten. V usage is TRBV5-1 and J usage is TRBJ1-4; TRBD1 is a possible D gene (5 bases). The length of the CDR3 is 14 residues. Trimming pared 1 base from V and 8 bases from J, leaving 12 bases between. Germline CDR1 SGHRS, CDR2 YFSETQ. The CDR3 loop reads CASSLSQGKEKLFF. The DNA of the CDR3 is TGCGCCAGCAGCTTGAGCCAGGGAAAGGAAAAACTGTTTTTT.

With regard to this clone: At one of its ends the junction is not consistent with the germline gene, which may arise from a read error. V is TRBV7-9 and J is TRBJ2-7; a possible D gene is TRBD1 (6 bases). The germline gives CDR1 SEHNR, CDR2 FQNEAQ (reference sequence). This CDR3 is 12 amino acids long. CDR3 DNA: TGTGCCAGCAGCTTGGGGACATACGTGCAGTACTTC. Translating gives CASSLGTYVQYF.

There are a few counts of this clone. V usage is TRBV4-2 and J usage is TRBJ1-1; D is unresolved. V lost 3 bases, J lost 0 bases, and 11 bases lay in between. The V gene's germline CDR1 is LGHNA and CDR2 YNFKEQ. This CDR3 is built from 15 residues. This chain's CDR3 is CASSHYLTVNTEAFF. CDR3 in DNA: TGTGCCAGCAGCCATTACCTGACCGTGAACACTGAAGCTTTCTTT.

The rearrangement uses TRBV2 and TRBJ2-6; no clear D. Germline CDR1 SNHLY, CDR2 FYNNEI. The V and J ends lost 5 bases and 0 bases respectively, with 8 bases between them. The CDR3 loop spans 15 amino acids. CDR3 DNA sequence: TGTGCCAGCAGTCCGAGGATCTCTGGGGCCAACGTCCTGACTTTC. As protein: CASSPRISGANVLTF.

The chain is built from TRBV2 and TRBJ2-6; D uncertain. This CDR3 contains 17 residues. Trimming took off 4 bases at V and 0 bases at J, with 13 bases between the two ends. CDR1 and CDR2 (germline): SNHLY, FYNNEI. The CDR3 loop is CASSVGYGYSGANVLTF. The CDR3 nucleotides are TGTGCCAGCAGTGTCGGCTACGGGTACTCTGGGGCCAACGTCCTGACTTTC. The variable domain in full, with the rest retrieved from reference TRBV2 and TRBJ2-6, is EPEVTQTPSHQVTQMGQEVILRCVPISNHLYFYWYRQILGQKVEFLVSFYNNEISEKSEIFDDQFSVERPDGSNFTLKIRSTKLEDSAMYFCASSVGYGYSGANVLTFGAGSRLTVL.

This clone was detected only once. J is TRBJ2-7 and V is TRBV6-5, with 9 bases identical to TRBD2. Germline V CDR1 and CDR2: MNHEY, SVGAGI. There are 14 residues in the CDR3. V lost 4 bases and J lost 4; bases outside the gene matches: 5. The CDR3 here is CASSLSSGRYEQYF. The CDR3 DNA is TGTGCCAGCAGTTTAAGTAGCGGGAGATACGAGCAGTACTTC.

V usage is TRBV7-3 and J usage is TRBJ2-1; the match to TRBD2 covers 7 bases. The CDR3 extends over 15 amino acids. The junction had 9 bases not matched to a gene; V was cut back by 1 base and J by 9 bases. Per germline, CDR1 SGHTA and CDR2 FQGTGA. The CDR3 sequence: CASSLIGGSRGEQFF. In nucleotides, the CDR3 is TGTGCCAGCAGCTTAATCGGCGGGAGTAGGGGTGAGCAGTTCTTC.

This rearrangement joins TRBV7-2 to TRBJ2-2, with 12 bases that match TRBD2. The CDR3 is made up of 17 amino acids. Germline CDR1 reads SGHTA; CDR2 reads FQGNSA. Trimming removed 0 bases from V and 3 bases from J; junction bases left unmatched: 2. CDR3 sequence reads: CASSLAWTSGDTGELFF. CDR3 bases: TGTGCCAGCAGCTTAGCGTGGACTAGCGGGGACACCGGGGAGCTGTTTTTT. Based on the CDR3 plus reference TRBV7-2 and TRBJ2-2, the full variable domain is GAGVSQSPSNKVTEKGKDVELRCDPISGHTALYWYRQSLGQGLEFLIYFQGNSAPDKSGLPSDRFSAERTGGSVSTLTIQRTQQEDSAVYLCASSLAWTSGDTGELFFGEGSRLTVL.

In regard to this clone: Other DNA variants within this sample encode the same CDR3. The chain combines TRBV20-1 with TRBJ2-7; D remains unclear. V was cut by 6 bases and J by 0 bases, with 6 bases left in between. CDR1 and CDR2 (germline): DFQATT, SNEGSKA (reference sequence). This CDR3 is built from 11 residues. In DNA, the CDR3 is TGCAGTGCAAGGAACTCCTACGAGCAGTACTTC. Translating gives CSARNSYEQYF.

The chain couples TRBV25-1 to TRBJ2-2, with D tentatively TRBD2 (6 bases). Germline assignment: CDR1 MGHDK and CDR2 SYGVNS. The CDR3 totals 15 residues. V was shortened by 5 bases and J by 4 bases, with 14 bases between the two germline ends. DNA of the CDR3: TGTGCCAGCAGTTGGTCGGGAGAAGGCACCGGGGAGCTGTTTTTT. This codes for CASSWSGEGTGELFF.

The CDR3 reads CAWSADREKQYF. Here the CDR3 DNA reads TGTGCCTGGAGTGCGGACAGGGAAAAGCAGTACTTC. The chain joins TRBV30 to TRBJ2-7; 8 positions match TRBD1. Germline lookup yields CDR1 GTSNPN and CDR2 SVGIG (reference sequence). This CDR3 comprises 12 residues. After removal of 1 base from V and 8 bases from J, the junction contained 4 bases not matched to a gene. Full variable domain (outside the CDR3, taken from reference TRBV30 and TRBJ2-7): SQTIHQWPATLVQPVGSPLSLECTVEGTSNPNLYWYRQAAGRGLQLLFYSVGIGQISSEVPQNLSASRPQDRQFILSSKKLLLSDSGFYLCAWSADREKQYFGPGTRLTVT.

This sequence joins TRBV18 and TRBJ2-7; 7 bases fit TRBD1. The germline CDR1 and CDR2 sequences are KGHSH and LQKENI. The CDR3 covers 14 residues. Losses at the gene ends were 3 bases for V and 4 bases for J; bases not matched to a gene: 6. As DNA, the CDR3 is TGTGCCAGCTCACCGCGAACAGGGGCTTACGAGCAGTACTTC. Protein sequence: CASSPRTGAYEQYF.

The chain is built from TRBV6-6 and TRBJ2-7; D is ambiguous. The V gene's germline CDR1 is MNHNY and CDR2 SVGAGI (reference sequence). Trimming pared 0 bases from V and 3 bases from J, leaving 6 bases between. This CDR3 is 13 amino acids long. CDR3 sequence reads: CASSYSVSYEQYF. DNA for the CDR3: TGTGCCAGCAGTTACTCAGTCAGCTACGAGCAGTACTTC.

This clone is a singleton in its sample. The chain links TRBV2 to TRBJ1-2; D possibly corresponds to TRBD1 (5 bases). V lost 5 bases to trimming and J lost 7 bases, with 14 bases between them. Germline V CDR1 and CDR2: SNHLY, FYNNEI. The CDR3 runs to 13 residues. CDR3 region: CASSMEGSSGYTF. The CDR3 nucleotides read TGTGCCAGCAGTATGGAGGGGAGCTCTGGCTACACCTTC.

The CDR3 here is CATGGGAQNEQFF. The CDR3 DNA reads as TGTGCCACAGGCGGGGGGGCCCAAAATGAGCAGTTCTTC. The chain has TRBV10-3 and TRBJ2-1; 9 nucleotides agree with TRBD2. V shed 10 bases and J 7 bases; nucleotides not matched to a gene: 8. This CDR3 spans 13 amino acids. The germline gives CDR1 ENHRY, CDR2 SYGVKD.

The gene calls are TRBV6-1 and TRBJ2-5; D tentatively reads TRBD1 or TRBD2 (5 bases each). The CDR3 runs 17 residues. V dropped 2 bases and J dropped 5 bases, with 21 bases sitting between them. Germline assignment: CDR1 MNHNS and CDR2 SASEGT. CDR3 region: CASSERGRGRAGETQYF. Here the CDR3 DNA reads TGTGCCAGCAGTGAAAGGGGTCGGGGCAGGGCCGGGGAGACCCAGTACTTC.

The genes are TRBV4-2 and TRBJ2-2; D could derive from TRBD1 or TRBD2 (7 bases each). The CDR3 extends over 16 amino acids. Deletions cut 1 base from V and 3 bases from J, with 12 bases between. The germline CDR1 and CDR2 sequences are LGHNA and YNFKEQ. The chain's CDR3 is CASSQGEGAYTGELFF. DNA of the CDR3: TGTGCCAGCAGCCAAGGGGAGGGGGCCTACACCGGGGAGCTGTTTTTT.

This chain uses TRBV9 with TRBJ2-5, with D tentatively TRBD1 (7 bases). Trimming cost V 6 bases and J 4 bases, with 19 bases left between them. CDR3 size: 15 residues. Per germline, CDR1 SGDLS and CDR2 YYNGEE. CDR3 coding DNA: TGTGCCAGCACCAGGGGGGACCAAATTGGAGAGACCCAGTACTTC. Translation: CASTRGDQIGETQYF. Based on the CDR3 plus reference TRBV9 and TRBJ2-5, the full variable domain is DSGVTQTPKHLITATGQRVTLRCSPRSGDLSVYWYQQSLDQGLQFLIQYYNGEERAKGNILERFSAQQFPDLHSELNLSSLELGDSALYFCASTRGDQIGETQYFGPGTRLLVL.

V is TRBV6-1 and J is TRBJ2-2, with 12 bases aligning to TRBD2. CDR1 is MNHNS and CDR2 is SASEGT in the germline V gene. This CDR3 is built from 15 residues. J gave up 7 bases and V 11 bases, and 11 bases lay outside the gene matches. The CDR3 reads CAGHGLAGGGGELFF. Written as DNA, the CDR3 is TGTGCCGGCCATGGGCTAGCGGGAGGGGGCGGGGAGCTGTTTTTT.

DNA for the CDR3: TGTGCCAGCAGTACCCTAAACCAGGGATATGGCTACACCTTC. It codes for CASSTLNQGYGYTF. This chain uses TRBV6-5 with TRBJ1-2, with D tentatively TRBD1 (5 bases). Germline V CDR1 and CDR2: MNHEY, SVGAGI. With 5 bases removed from V and 5 bases from J, the gap between germline ends came to 15 bases. The CDR3 spans 14 residues.

The chain is built from TRBV5-1 and TRBJ2-1, with D possibly TRBD1 on 6 matching bases. Germline loops: CDR1 SGHRS, CDR2 YFSETQ. The CDR3 has 16 residues. Trimming removed 1 base from V and 7 bases from J, with 18 bases in between. The CDR3 coding sequence is TGCGCCAGCAGCTTGTGGGACACCCTCGCTGGGAATGAGCAGTTCTTC. Amino acids: CASSLWDTLAGNEQFF. Full variable domain (remainder filled in from reference TRBV5-1 and TRBJ2-1): KAGVTQTPRYLIKTRGQQVTLSCSPISGHRSVSWYQQTPGQGLQFLFEYFSETQRNKGNFPGRFSGRQFSNSRSEMNVSTLELGDSALYLCASSLWDTLAGNEQFFGPGTRLTVL.

CDR3: CASSLDAEWGTEAFF. Here the CDR3 DNA reads TGCGCCAGCAGCTTGGATGCGGAATGGGGCACTGAAGCTTTCTTT. J is TRBJ1-1 and V is TRBV5-1; D not resolved. Germline V gene sequence: CDR1 SGHRS, CDR2 YFSETQ. V dropped 0 bases and J dropped 4 bases, with 13 bases sitting between them. The CDR3 runs 15 residues. The entire variable domain, with the rest obtained from reference TRBV5-1 and TRBJ1-1, is as follows: KAGVTQTPRYLIKTRGQQVTLSCSPISGHRSVSWYQQTPGQGLQFLFEYFSETQRNKGNFPGRFSGRQFSNSRSEMNVSTLELGDSALYLCASSLDAEWGTEAFFGQGTRLTVV.